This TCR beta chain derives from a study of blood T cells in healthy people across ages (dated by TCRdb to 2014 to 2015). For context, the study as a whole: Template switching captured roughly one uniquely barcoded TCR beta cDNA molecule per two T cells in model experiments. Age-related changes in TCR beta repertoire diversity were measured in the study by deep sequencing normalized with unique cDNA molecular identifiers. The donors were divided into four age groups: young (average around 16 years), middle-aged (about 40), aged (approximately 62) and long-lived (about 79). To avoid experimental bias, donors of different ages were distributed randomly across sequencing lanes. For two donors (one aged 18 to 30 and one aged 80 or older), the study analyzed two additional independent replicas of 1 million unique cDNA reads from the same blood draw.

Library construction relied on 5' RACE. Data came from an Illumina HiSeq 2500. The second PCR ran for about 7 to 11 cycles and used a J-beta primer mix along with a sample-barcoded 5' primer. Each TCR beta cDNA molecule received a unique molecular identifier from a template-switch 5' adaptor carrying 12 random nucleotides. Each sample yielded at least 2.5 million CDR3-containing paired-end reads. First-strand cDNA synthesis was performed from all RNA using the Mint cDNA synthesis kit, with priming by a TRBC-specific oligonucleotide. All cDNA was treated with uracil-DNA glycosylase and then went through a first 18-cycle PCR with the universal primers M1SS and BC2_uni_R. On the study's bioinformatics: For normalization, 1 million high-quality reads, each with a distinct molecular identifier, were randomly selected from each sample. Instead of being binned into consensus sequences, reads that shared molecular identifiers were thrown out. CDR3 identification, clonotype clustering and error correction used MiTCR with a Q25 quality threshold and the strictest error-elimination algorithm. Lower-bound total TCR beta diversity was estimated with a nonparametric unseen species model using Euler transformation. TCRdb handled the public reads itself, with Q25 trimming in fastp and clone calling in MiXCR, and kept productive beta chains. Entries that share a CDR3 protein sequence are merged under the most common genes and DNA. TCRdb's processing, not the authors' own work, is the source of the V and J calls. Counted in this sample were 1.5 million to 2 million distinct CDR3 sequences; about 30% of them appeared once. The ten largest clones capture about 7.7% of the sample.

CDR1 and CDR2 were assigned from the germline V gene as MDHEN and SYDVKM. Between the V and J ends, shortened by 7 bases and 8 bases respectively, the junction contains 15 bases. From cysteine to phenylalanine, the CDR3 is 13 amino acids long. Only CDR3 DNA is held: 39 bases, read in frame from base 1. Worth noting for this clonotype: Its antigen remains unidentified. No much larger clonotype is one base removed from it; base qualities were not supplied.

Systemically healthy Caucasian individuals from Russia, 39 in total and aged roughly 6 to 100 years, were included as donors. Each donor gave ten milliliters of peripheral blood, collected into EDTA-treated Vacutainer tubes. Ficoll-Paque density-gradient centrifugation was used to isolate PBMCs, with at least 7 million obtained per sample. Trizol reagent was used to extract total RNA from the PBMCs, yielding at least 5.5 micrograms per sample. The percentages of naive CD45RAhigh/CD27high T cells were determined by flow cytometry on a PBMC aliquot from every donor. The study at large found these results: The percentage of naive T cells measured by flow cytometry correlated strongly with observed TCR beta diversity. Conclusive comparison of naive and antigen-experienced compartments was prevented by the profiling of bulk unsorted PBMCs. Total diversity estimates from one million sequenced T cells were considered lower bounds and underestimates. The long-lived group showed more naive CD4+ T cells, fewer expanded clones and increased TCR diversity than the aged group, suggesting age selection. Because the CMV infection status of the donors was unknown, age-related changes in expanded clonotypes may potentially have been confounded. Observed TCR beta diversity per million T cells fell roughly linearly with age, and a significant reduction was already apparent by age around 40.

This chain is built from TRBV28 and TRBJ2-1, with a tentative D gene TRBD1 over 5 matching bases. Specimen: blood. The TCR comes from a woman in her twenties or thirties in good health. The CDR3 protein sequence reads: CASKQGVHHEQFF. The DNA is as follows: TGTGCCAGCAAACAAGGGGTACACCATGAGCAGTTCTTC.